This T cell receptor beta chain was obtained from a study of beta chain features in type 1 diabetes (dated by TCRdb to 2017 to 2018). With respect to the entire study: Mean age, gender distribution, total cell number and subset yield did not differ between patients and healthy donors. The study compared the TCRB repertoires of sorted circulating CD4+ T cell subsets in recently diagnosed type 1 diabetes patients with those in matched healthy donors. Naive and central memory subsets were obtained from all 30 or so donors, but regulatory and stem cell-like memory subsets were isolated from only 8 patients and about eight healthy donors. A total of about 110 million sorted cells were examined across all samples, and the number of cells per subset was strongly correlated with RNA yield.

A single peripheral blood draw of around 120 mL on average was collected from each donor into heparinised tubes. Naive, central memory, regulatory and stem cell-like memory CD4+ T cells were sorted on a BD FACSAria II using a panel including CD45RO, CCR7, CD25, CD127, CD95 and CD27. Every sorted population had a purity above 95%. Right away, PBMCs were isolated by Lymphoprep density gradient centrifugation and were stained directly, with no culture step. To minimize batch effects, samples were stained and sorted in pairs, one healthy donor with one patient per experiment. Of note for this clone: It has no known antigen specificity. One base away there is no much larger clone; base qualities are not given.

What the study reported, not specific to this receptor: Shorter templates might be favored by PCR, yet because patient and control samples were amplified and corrected together, any such skew would affect both groups equally. Because cDNA rather than genomic DNA was sequenced, highly expressing activated cells could have been over-represented, although no difference in activation and CD3 levels was found between groups. Patients with type 1 diabetes made fewer insertions and deleted more nucleotides at VDJ recombination sites, implying thymic rearrangement abnormalities. Because small numbers of individuals were included in the HLA sub-analyses, any influence of HLA type on TCRB rearrangement was left unresolved. Naive, central memory and regulatory TCRB repertoires appeared more similar among patients than among healthy donors. Type 1 diabetes patients showed a moderate but significant shortening of TCRB CDR3 length in all four CD4+ subsets.

All of the isolated RNA was reverse transcribed with the High Capacity cDNA Reverse Transcription Kit, so expressed TCRB transcripts were sequenced. Deep immunoSEQ sequencing was applied to naive, central memory and regulatory T cell samples, giving an average of about 3.57 million total reads per sample. Sorted cells were lysed in RLT buffer and RNA was extracted with DNase-treated RNeasy Micro or Mini kits, depending on cell number. To prevent cross-contamination, each cell subset was processed individually, whereas patient and healthy donor samples were processed jointly. TCRB sequences were amplified from cDNA with the immunoSEQ multiplex PCR, producing 87-bp fragments spanning the CDR3 region. Sequencing of the amplicons was done on the Illumina HiSeq platform. The source study handled its data this way. Synthetic template baselines were used to correct PCR bias computationally, reads within Hamming distance 2 were collapsed, and singletons that could not be merged were discarded. Reads were aligned against IMGT so that V, D and J genes, CDR3 length and insertions or deletions at six rearrangement sites could be assigned. Within each subset, clonotype counts were normalized to sorted cell number, and only after that were true diversity and Gini coefficients computed with the tcR R package. Repertoire sharing was quantified using the overlap coefficient calculated on TCRB nucleotide sequences. Out-of-frame TCRB sequences from naive cells were analyzed to stand in for the pre-selection repertoire. The immuneACCESS repertoire file appears here via TCRdb, limited to in-frame rearrangements. These files lack a portion of the clones; in checked studies, under half of the deficit traces to unresolved V genes, and the cause of the others is not known. From that table come the V and J calls and clone size; the DNA was used to work out D and trimming. This sample comprises around 240,000 clones, roughly 16% of them detected only once. More than 0.075% of the sample rests with the top ten.

In the germline V gene, CDR1 corresponds to MDHEN and CDR2 to SYDVKM. CDR3 length: 15 amino acids, cysteine to phenylalanine. Only CDR3 DNA remains: 45 bases, in frame from the first base. The germline V and J ends show losses of 7 bases and 1 base respectively, and no gene match explains 5 bases of the junction. Material for sequencing was naive CD4+ T cells from blood. This specimen's cell subset or site label, per the study, means: true naive CD4+ T cells. The chain uses TRBV28 and TRBJ2-1, with TRBD1 matching 9 junction bases. This receptor was taken from a man under 40 with type 1 diabetes. The DNA reads TGTGCCAGCACCCAGGACAGGGGTTCCTACAATGAGCAGTTCTTC. Its product reads: CASTQDRGSYNEQFF.